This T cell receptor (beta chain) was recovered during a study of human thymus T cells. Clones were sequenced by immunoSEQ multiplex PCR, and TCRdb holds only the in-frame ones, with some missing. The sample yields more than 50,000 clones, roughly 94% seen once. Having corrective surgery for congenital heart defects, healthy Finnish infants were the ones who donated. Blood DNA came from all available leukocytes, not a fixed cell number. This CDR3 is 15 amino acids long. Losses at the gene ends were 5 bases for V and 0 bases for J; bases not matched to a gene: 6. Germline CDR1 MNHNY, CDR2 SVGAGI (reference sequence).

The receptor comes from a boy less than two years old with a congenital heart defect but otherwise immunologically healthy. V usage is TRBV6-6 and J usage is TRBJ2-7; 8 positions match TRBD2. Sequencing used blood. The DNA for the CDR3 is TGTGCCAGCAGTAGCGGGGGACTGTTCTCCTACGAGCAGTACTTC. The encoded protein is CASSSGGLFSYEQYF.